This TCR beta chain was sequenced in a study of control samples from healthy donors and cancer patients. Clones were read by immunoSEQ multiplex PCR, and TCRdb kept only the in-frame ones, dropping some. The top ten clones hold less than 1.6% of a sample with around 200,000 clones, around 94% of them seen once. The CDR3 contains 14 residues. Germline V gene data show CDR1 as SNHLY and CDR2 as FYNNEI. Note on this clone: At one boundary the junction diverges from the germline segment, which might be a read error.

The chain employs TRBV2 and TRBJ1-6; D might be TRBD1 (5 bases). The TCR was taken from a man aged 45 to 65 in good health. The sample consisted of blood. CDR3 sequence: CASTPTGVYSPPHF. In DNA form, the CDR3 reads TGTGCCAGCACCCCAACGGGGGTATATTCACCCCCCCACTTT.